This T cell receptor (beta chain) stems from a study of T cells in Graves' hyperthyroidism and ophthalmopathy. This clonotype has only a few counts. The CDR3 runs to 14 residues. In germline, CDR1 is SGHRS, CDR2 YFSETQ. V was shortened by 1 base and J by 2 bases, with 10 bases between the two germline ends. TCR beta CDR3 sequences were amplified from RNA transcripts. First-round RT-PCR with HTBI primers amplified the TCR CDR3 region. TCRdb independently ran MiXCR on the multiplex PCR reads; one entry per CDR3 protein. The repertoire consists of 690,000 or so distinct CDR3 sequences, with roughly a sixth occurring once and the leading ten covering 16%.

The rearrangement links TRBV5-1 to TRBJ2-7, with D uncertain. The receptor's source is a woman aged 45-59 years with Graves' hyperthyroidism that later progressed to Graves' ophthalmopathy. Material for sequencing was blood. In DNA, the CDR3 is TGCGCCAGCAGCTTGAAAGGGCCTACCTACGAGCAGTACTTC. It codes for CASSLKGPTYEQYF.